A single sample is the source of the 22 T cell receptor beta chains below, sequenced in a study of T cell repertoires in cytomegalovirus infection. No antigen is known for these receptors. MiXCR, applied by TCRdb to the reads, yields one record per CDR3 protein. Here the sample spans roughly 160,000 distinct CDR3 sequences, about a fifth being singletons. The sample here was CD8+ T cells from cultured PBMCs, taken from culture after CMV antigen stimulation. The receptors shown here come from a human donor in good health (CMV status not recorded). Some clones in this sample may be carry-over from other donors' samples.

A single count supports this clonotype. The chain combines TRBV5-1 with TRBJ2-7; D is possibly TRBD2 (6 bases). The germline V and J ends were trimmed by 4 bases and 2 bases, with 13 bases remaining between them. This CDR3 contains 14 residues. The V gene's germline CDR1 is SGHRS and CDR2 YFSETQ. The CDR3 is CASSPLGGAYEQYF. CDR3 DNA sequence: TGCGCCAGCAGCCCCCTCGGCGGGGCCTACGAGCAGTACTTC.

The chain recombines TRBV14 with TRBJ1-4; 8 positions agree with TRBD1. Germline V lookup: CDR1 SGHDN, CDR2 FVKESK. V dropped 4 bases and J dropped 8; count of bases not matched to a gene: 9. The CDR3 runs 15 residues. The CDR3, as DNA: TGTGCCAGCAGCCTGGCAGGGGGCGGAAGGGAAAAACTGTTTTTT. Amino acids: CASSLAGGGREKLFF.

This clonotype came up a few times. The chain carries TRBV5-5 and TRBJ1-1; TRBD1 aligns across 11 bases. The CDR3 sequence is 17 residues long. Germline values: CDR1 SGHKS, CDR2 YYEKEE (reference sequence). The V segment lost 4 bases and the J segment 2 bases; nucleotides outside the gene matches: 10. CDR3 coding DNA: TGTGCCAGCAGCAGCCGGACAGGGGGCGTTAAAAACACTGAAGCTTTCTTT. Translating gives CASSSRTGGVKNTEAFF.

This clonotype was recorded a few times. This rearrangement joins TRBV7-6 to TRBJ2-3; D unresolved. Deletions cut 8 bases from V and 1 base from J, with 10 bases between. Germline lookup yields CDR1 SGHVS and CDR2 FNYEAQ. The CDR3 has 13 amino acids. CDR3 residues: CASRREGTDTQYF. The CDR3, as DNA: TGTGCCAGCCGACGAGAGGGCACAGATACGCAGTATTTT.

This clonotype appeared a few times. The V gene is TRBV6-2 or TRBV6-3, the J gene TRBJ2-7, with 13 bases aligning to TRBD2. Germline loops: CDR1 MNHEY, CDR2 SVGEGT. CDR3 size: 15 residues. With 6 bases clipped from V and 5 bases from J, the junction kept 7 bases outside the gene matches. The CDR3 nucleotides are TGTGCCAGCAGGACGGGACTAGCGGGGTTCCACGAGCAGTACTTC. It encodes CASRTGLAGFHEQYF.

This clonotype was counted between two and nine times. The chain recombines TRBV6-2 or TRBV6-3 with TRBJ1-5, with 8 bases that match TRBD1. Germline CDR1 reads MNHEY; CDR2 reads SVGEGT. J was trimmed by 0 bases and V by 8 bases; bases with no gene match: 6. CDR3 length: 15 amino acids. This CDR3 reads CASEDRAYSNQPQHF. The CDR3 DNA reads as TGTGCCAGCGAGGACAGGGCGTATAGCAATCAGCCCCAGCATTTT.

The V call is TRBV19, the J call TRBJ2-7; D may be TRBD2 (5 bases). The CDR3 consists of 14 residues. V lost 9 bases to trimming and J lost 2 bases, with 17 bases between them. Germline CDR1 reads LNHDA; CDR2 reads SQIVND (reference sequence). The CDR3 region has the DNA TGTGCCAGCAAACAGAAGGACTGGGCCTACGAGCAGTACTTC. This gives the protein CASKQKDWAYEQYF.

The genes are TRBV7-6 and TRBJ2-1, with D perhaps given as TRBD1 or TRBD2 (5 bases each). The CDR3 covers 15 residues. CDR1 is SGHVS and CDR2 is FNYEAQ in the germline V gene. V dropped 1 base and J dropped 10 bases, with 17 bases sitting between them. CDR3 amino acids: CASSLENSRWGEQFF. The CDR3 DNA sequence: TGTGCCAGCAGCTTAGAGAATTCGCGTTGGGGGGAGCAGTTCTTC. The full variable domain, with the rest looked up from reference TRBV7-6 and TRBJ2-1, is GAGVSQSPRYKVTKRGQDVALRCDPISGHVSLYWYRQALGQGPEFLTYFNYEAQQDKSGLPNDRFSAERPEGSISTLTIQRTEQRDSAMYRCASSLENSRWGEQFFGPGTRLTVL.

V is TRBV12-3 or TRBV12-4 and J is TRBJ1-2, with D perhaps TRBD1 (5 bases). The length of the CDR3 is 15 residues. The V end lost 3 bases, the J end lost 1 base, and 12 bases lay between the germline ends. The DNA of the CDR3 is TGTGCCAGCAGTTTGGGGCTGGACCTTAACTATGGCTACACCTTC. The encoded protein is CASSLGLDLNYGYTF.

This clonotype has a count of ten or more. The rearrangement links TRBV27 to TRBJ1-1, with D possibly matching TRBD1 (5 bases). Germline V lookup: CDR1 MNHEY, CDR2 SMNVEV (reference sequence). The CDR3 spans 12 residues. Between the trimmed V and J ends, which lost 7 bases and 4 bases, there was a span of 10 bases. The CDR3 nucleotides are TGTGCCAGCAAGACGGGGGGCACTGAAGCTTTCTTT. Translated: CASKTGGTEAFF.

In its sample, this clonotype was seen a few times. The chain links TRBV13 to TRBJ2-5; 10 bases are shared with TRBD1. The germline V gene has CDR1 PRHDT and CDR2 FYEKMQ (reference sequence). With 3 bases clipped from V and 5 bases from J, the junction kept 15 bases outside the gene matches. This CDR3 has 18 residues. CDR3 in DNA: TGTGCCAGCAGCTTCAACGTTCTGGGGACAGGGGTCGGGGAGACCCAGTACTTC. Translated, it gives CASSFNVLGTGVGETQYF.

This CDR3 reads CASSLETGTRFTEAFF. As DNA, the CDR3 is TGTGCCAGCAGCTTAGAGACCGGGACAAGGTTCACTGAAGCTTTCTTT. The chain carries TRBV7-8 and TRBJ1-1, with D possibly TRBD1 on 6 matching bases. Germline loops: CDR1 SGHVS, CDR2 FQNEAQ. Trimming took off 1 base at V and 4 bases at J, with 16 bases between the two ends. The CDR3 runs 16 residues.

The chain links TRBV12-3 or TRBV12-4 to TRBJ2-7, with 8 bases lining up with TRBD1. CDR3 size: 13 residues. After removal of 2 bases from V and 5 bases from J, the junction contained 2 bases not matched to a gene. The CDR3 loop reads CASSLQGADEQYF. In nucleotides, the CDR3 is TGTGCCAGCAGTTTACAGGGGGCCGACGAGCAGTACTTC.

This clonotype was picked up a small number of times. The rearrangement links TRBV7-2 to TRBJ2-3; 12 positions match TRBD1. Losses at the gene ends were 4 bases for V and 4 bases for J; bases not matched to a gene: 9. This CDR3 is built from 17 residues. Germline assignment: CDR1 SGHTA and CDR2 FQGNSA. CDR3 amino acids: CASSCRDRGRSPDTQYF. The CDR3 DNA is TGTGCCAGCAGCTGCCGGGACAGGGGGCGCAGTCCAGATACGCAGTATTTT.

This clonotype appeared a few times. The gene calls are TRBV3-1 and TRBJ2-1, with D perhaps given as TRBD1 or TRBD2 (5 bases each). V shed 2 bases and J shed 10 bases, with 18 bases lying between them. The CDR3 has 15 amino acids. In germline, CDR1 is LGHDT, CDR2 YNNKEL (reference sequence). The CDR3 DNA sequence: TGTGCCAGCAGCCAACCCGGGACCCTCGTGCGCGAGCAGTTCTTC. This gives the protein CASSQPGTLVREQFF.

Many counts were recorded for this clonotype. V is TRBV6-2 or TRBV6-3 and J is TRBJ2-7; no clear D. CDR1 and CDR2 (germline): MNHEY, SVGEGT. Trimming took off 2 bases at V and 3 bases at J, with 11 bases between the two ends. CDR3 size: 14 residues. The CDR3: CASSYHSKNYEQYF. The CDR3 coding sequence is TGTGCCAGCAGTTACCATTCAAAAAACTACGAGCAGTACTTC.

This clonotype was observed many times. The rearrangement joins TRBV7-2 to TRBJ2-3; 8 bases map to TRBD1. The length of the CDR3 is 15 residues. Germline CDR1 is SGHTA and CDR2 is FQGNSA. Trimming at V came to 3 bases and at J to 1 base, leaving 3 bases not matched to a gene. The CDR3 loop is CASSLTGARTDTQYF. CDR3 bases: TGTGCCAGCAGCTTGACAGGGGCCCGCACAGATACGCAGTATTTT.

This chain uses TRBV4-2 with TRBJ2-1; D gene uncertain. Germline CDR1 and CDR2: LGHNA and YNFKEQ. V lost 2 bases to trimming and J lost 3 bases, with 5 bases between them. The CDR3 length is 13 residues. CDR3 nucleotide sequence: TGTGCCAGCAGCCAAAACAACTACAATGAGCAGTTCTTC. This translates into CASSQNNYNEQFF.

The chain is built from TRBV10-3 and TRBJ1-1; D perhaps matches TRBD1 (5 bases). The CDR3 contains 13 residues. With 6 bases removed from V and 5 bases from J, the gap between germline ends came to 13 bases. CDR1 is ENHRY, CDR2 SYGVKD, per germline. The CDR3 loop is CAIRAAGETEAFF. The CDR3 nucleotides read TGTGCCATCAGGGCGGCGGGGGAGACTGAAGCTTTCTTT.

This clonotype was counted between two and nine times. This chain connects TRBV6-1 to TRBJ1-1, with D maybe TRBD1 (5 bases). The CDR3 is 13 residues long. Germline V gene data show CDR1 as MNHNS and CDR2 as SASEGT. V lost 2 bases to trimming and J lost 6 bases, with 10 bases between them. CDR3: CASSETGDAEAFF. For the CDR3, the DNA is TGTGCCAGCAGTGAAACGGGGGACGCTGAAGCTTTCTTT.

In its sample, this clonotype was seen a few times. CDR3 sequence: CASSYYRTGNTEAFF. The CDR3 DNA sequence: TGTGCCAGCAGTTACTACCGGACGGGGAACACTGAAGCTTTCTTT. The V and J genes are TRBV6-5 and TRBJ1-1; D gene ambiguous. Per germline, CDR1 MNHEY and CDR2 SVGAGI. The CDR3 consists of 15 residues. With 1 base removed from V and 1 base from J, the gap between germline ends came to 10 bases.

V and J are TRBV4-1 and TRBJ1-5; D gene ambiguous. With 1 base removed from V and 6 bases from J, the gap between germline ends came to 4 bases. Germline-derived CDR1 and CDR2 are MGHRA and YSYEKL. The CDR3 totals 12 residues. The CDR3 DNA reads TGCGCCAGCAGCCAAGGCCTTCAGCCCCAGCATTTT. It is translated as CASSQGLQPQHF.